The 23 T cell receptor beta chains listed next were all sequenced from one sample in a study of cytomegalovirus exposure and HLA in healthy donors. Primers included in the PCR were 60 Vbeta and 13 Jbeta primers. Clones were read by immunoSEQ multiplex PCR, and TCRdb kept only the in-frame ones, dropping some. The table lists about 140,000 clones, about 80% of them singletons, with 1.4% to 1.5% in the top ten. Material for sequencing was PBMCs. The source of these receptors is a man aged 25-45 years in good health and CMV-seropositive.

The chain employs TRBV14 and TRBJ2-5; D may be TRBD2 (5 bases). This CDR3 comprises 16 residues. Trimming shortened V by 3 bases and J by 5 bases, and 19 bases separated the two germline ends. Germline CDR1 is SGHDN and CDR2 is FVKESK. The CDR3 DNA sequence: TGTGCCAGCAGCCAGCGTCGGGGTTCAAAAGCGGAGACCCAGTACTTC. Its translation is CASSQRRGSKAETQYF. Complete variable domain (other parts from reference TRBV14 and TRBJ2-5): EAGVTQFPSHSVIEKGQTVTLRCDPISGHDNLYWYRRVMGKEIKFLLHFVKESKQDESGMPNNRFLAERTGGTYSTLKVQPAELEDSGVYFCASSQRRGSKAETQYFGPGTRLLVL.

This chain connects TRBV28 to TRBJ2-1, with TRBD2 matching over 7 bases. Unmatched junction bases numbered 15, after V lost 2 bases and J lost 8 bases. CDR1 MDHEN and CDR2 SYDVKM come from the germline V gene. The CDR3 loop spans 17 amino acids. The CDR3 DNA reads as TGTGCCAGCAGTTTACTAGGGCTAGCGGAGCCTCGGGATGAGCAGTTCTTC. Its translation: CASSLLGLAEPRDEQFF.

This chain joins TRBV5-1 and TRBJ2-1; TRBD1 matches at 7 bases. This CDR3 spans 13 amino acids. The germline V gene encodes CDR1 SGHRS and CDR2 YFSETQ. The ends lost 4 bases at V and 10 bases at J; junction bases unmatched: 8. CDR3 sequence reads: CASSPLTGQEQFF. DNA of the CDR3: TGCGCCAGCAGCCCCTTGACAGGGCAAGAGCAGTTCTTC.

This CDR3 reads CAIGGLAGKDEQYF. DNA of the CDR3: TGTGCCATCGGGGGACTAGCGGGAAAGGATGAGCAGTACTTC. The chain recombines TRBV10-3 with TRBJ2-7; 13 nucleotides line up with TRBD2. This CDR3 has 14 residues. With 8 bases clipped from V and 7 bases from J, the junction kept 8 bases outside the gene matches. Looked up from germline, CDR1 is ENHRY and CDR2 is SYGVKD.

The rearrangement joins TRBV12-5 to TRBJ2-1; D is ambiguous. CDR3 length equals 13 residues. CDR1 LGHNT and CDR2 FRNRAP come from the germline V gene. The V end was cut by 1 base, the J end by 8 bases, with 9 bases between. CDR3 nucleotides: TGTGCTAGTGGTTTGGCTCCCACTGATGAGCAGTTCTTC. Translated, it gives CASGLAPTDEQFF.

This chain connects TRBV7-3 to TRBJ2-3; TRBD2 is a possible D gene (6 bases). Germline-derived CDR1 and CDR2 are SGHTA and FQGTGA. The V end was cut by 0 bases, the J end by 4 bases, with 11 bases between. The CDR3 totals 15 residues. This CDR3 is CASSLTGGGADTQYF. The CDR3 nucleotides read TGTGCCAGCAGCTTAACCGGGGGAGGAGCAGATACGCAGTATTTT. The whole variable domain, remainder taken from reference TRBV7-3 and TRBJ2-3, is GAGVSQTPSNKVTEKGKYVELRCDPISGHTALYWYRQSLGQGPEFLIYFQGTGAADDSGLPNDRFFAVRPEGSVSTLKIQRTERGDSAVYLCASSLTGGGADTQYFGPGTRLTVL.

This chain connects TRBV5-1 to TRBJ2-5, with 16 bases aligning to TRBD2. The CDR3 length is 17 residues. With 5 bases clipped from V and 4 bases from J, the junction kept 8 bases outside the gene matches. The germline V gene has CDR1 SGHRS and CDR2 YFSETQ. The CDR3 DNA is TGCGCCAGCAGAGCCGGGACTAGCGGGGGGGCCCGAGAGACCCAGTACTTC. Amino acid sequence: CASRAGTSGGARETQYF.

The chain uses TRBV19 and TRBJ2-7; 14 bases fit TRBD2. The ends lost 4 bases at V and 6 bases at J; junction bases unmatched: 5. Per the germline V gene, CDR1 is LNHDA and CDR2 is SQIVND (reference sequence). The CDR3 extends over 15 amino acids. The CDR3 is CASSTPGLAGVEQYF. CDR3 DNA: TGTGCCAGTAGTACGCCGGGACTAGCGGGAGTCGAGCAGTACTTC.

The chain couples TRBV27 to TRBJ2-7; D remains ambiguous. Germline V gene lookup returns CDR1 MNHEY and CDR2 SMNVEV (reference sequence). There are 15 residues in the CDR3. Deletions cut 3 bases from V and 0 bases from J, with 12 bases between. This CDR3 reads CASSLSLSPSYEQYF. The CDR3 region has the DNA TGTGCCAGCAGTTTGAGCCTCTCCCCCTCCTACGAGCAGTACTTC.

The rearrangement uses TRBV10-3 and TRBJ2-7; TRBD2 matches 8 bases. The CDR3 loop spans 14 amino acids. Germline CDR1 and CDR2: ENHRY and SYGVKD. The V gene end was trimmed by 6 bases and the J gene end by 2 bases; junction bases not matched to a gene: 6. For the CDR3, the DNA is TGTGCCATCAGCATGAGCGGGGGCCCCTACGAGCAGTACTTC. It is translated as CAISMSGGPYEQYF.

DNA of the CDR3: TGTGCCAGCAGTGACTCGGGTGGGCAGCCCCAGCATTTT. Its translation: CASSDSGGQPQHF. The chain joins TRBV2 to TRBJ1-5; D gene unclear. Looked up from germline, CDR1 is SNHLY and CDR2 is FYNNEI. The CDR3 has 13 amino acids. Trimming left V 3 bases short and J 7 bases short, with 10 bases between.

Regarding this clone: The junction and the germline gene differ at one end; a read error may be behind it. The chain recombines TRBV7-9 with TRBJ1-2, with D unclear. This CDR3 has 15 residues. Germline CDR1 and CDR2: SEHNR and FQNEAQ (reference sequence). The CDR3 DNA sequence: TGTTCCAGCAGCTTAGATAACATCCCGTGGTATGGCTACACCTTC. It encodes CSSSLDNIPWYGYTF. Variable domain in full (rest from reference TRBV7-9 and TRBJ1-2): DTGVSQNPRHKITKRGQNVTFRCDPISEHNRLYWYRQTLGQGPEFLTYFQNEAQLEKSRLLSDRFSAERPKGSFSTLEIQRTEQGDSAMYLCSSSLDNIPWYGYTFGSGTRLTVV.

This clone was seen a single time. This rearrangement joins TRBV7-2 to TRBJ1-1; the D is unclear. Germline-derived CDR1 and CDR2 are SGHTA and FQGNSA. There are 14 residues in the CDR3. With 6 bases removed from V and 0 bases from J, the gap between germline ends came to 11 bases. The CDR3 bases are TGTGCCAGCAGGTTGCGATCCCTGAACACTGAAGCTTTCTTT. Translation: CASRLRSLNTEAFF.

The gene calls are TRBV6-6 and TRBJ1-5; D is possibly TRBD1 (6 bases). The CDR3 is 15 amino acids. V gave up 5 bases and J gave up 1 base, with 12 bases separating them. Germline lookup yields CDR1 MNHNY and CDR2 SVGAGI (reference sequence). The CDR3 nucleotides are TGTGCCAGCAGTCTGAGACAGGAGAGCAATCAGCCCCAGCATTTT. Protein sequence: CASSLRQESNQPQHF.

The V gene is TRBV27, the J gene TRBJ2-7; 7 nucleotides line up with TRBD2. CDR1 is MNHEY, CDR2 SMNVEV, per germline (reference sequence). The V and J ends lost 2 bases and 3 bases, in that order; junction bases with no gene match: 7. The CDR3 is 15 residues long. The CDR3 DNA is TGTGCCAGCAGTTTAGGGGCGGGAGCTGGCTACGAGCAGTACTTC. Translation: CASSLGAGAGYEQYF.

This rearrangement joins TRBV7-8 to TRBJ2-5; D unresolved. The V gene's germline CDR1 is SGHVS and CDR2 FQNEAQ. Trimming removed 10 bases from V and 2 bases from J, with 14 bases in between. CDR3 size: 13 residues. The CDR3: CATTSTRQETQYF. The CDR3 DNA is TGTGCCACCACCTCGACTCGGCAAGAGACCCAGTACTTC.

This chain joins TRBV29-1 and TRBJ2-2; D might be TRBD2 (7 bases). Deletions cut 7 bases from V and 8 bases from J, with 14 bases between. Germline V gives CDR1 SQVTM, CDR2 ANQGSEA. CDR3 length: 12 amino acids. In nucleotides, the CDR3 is TGCAGCGGCCAAGGGGGGGTAGGGGAGCTGTTTTTT. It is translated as CSGQGGVGELFF.

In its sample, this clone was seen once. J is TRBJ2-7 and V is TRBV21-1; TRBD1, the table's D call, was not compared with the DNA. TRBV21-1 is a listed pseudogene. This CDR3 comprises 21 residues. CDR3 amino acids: CASSKDPSPLLTGPPVHEQYF. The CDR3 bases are TGTGCCAGCAGCAAAGACCCGTCTCCCCTCCTCACAGGACCGCCTGTCCACGAGCAGTACTTC.

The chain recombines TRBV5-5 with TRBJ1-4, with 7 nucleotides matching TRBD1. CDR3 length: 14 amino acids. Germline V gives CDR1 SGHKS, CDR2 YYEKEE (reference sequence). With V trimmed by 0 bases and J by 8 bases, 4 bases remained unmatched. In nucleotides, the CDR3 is TGTGCCAGCAGCTTGGAAGGGGGCAGGGAAAAACTGTTTTTT. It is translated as CASSLEGGREKLFF.

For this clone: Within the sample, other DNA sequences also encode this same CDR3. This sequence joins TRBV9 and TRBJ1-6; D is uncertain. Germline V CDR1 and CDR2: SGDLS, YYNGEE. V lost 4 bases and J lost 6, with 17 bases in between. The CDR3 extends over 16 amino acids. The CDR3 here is CASSLRTGGPNSPLHF. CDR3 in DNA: TGTGCCAGCAGCCTCAGGACCGGAGGGCCTAATTCACCCCTCCACTTT.

The CDR3 protein is CASSVGLAGASYEQYF. In DNA form, the CDR3 reads TGTGCCAGCAGCGTAGGACTAGCGGGAGCGTCCTACGAGCAGTACTTC. This chain joins TRBV9 and TRBJ2-7, with TRBD2 identical over 12 bases. This CDR3 has 16 residues. The germline V gene has CDR1 SGDLS and CDR2 YYNGEE. V trimming: 0 bases; J trimming: 1 base; junction bases outside the gene matches: 2.

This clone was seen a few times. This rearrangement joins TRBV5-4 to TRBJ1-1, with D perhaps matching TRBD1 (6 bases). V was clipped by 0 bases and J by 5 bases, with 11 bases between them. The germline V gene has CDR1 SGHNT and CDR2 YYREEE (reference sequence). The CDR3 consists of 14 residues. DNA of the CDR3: TGTGCCAGCAGCTTGGCGGTAGGGGGTACTGAAGCTTTCTTT. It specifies CASSLAVGGTEAFF.

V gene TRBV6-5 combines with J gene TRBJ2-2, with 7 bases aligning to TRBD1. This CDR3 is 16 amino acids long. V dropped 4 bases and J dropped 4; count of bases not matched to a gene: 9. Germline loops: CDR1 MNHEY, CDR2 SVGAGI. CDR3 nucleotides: TGTGCCAGCAGTTCTCAGGGGGAACTGAGCACCGGGGAGCTGTTTTTT. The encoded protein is CASSSQGELSTGELFF.